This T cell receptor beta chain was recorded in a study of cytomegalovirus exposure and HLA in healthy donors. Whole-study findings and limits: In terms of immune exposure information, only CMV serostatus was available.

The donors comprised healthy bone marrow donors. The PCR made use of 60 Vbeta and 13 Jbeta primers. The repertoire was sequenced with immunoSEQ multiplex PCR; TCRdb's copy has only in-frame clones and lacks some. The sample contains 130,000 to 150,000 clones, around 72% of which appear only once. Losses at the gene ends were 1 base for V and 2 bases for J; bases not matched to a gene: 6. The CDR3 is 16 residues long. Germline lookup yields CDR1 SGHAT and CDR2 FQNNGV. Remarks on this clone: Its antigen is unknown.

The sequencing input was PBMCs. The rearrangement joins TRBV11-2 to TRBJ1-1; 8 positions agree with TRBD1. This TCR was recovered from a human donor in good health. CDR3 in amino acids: CASSLAGGAFNTEAFF. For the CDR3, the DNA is TGTGCCAGCAGCTTAGCAGGGGGCGCGTTCAACACTGAAGCTTTCTTT. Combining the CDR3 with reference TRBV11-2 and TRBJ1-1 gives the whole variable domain EAGVAQSPRYKIIEKRQSVAFWCNPISGHATLYWYQQILGQGPKLLIQFQNNGVVDDSQLPKDRFSAERLKGVDSTLKIQPAKLEDSAVYLCASSLAGGAFNTEAFFGQGTRLTVV.